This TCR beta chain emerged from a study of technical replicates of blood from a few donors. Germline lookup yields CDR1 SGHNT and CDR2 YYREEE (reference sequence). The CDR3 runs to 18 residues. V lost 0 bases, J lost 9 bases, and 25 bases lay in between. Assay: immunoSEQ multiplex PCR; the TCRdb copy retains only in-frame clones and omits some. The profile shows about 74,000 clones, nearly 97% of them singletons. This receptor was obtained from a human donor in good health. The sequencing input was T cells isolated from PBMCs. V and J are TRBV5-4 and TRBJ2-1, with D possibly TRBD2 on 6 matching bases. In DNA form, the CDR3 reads TGTGCCAGCAGCTTGGCCGGGCTAGAGGGGAGGATGGCGCGTGAGCAGTTCTTC. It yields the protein CASSLAGLEGRMAREQFF.